This T cell receptor beta chain was recovered during a study of shared clonotypes between healthy human individuals. Study-level findings and limits: Lower generation probabilities were found for non-shared clonotypes than for those shared by all four donors. Naive CD4 clonotypes were shared across several donors at 4% to 5%.

Germline V gives CDR1 KGHSH, CDR2 LQKENI. The CDR3 totals 14 residues. The germline V and J ends were trimmed by 6 bases and 3 bases, with 15 bases remaining between them. At a deep level, the assay was run. This table comes from immunoSEQ multiplex PCR, and its TCRdb copy is limited to in-frame clones, with some not included. In the table there are millions of clones, more than 90% of which are singletons. About this clone itself: Antigen specificity is unknown.

This clonotype was sampled from a man younger than 30 in good health. Sequencing used naive CD4+ T cells sorted from blood. Noted subset: CD45RA+ positively selected. The rearrangement joins TRBV18 to TRBJ2-7; D possibly corresponds to TRBD1 (5 bases). CDR3 amino acids: CASSLYTTVYEQYF. The DNA of the CDR3 is TGTGCCAGCTCCCTTTATACGACAGTCTACGAGCAGTACTTC.